The 26 T cell receptor beta chains below all came from one sample that was sequenced in a study of T cells after yellow fever vaccination. TCRdb processed the 5' RACE reads anew with MiXCR; each CDR3 protein has one entry. Here the sample spans around 200,000 distinct CDR3 sequences, roughly 11% being singletons. Material: CD8+ T cells sorted from PBMCs, obtained 15 days after the yellow fever booster vaccination. The source is a man younger than 35 who received the YFV17D yellow fever vaccine.

The chain uses TRBV7-2 and TRBJ2-4; TRBD2 matches 7 bases. Unmatched junction bases numbered 9, after V lost 3 bases and J lost 7 bases. CDR1 is SGHTA and CDR2 is FQGNSA in the germline V gene. The CDR3 runs 15 residues. In nucleotides, the CDR3 is TGTGCCAGCAGCTTGCTTCATTCGCGGGGGAACATTCAGTACTTC. Residues: CASSLLHSRGNIQYF.

This clonotype was counted a single time. The rearrangement uses TRBV12-3 or TRBV12-4 and TRBJ2-5; D remains ambiguous. This CDR3 comprises 11 residues. V lost 2 bases, J lost 9 bases, and 7 bases lay in between. The CDR3, as DNA: TGTGCCAGCAGTTTATGTGAGGCCCAGTACTTC. The encoded protein is CASSLCEAQYF.

This clonotype occurred a few times. V usage is TRBV9 and J usage is TRBJ1-3; D remains unclear. Trimming cost V 8 bases and J 0 bases, with 3 bases left between them. CDR3 length: 11 amino acids. Germline V lookup: CDR1 SGDLS, CDR2 YYNGEE. The CDR3 sequence: CASNSGNTIYF. In nucleotides, the CDR3 is TGTGCCAGTAACTCTGGAAACACCATATATTTT.

In its sample, this clonotype was seen a few times. The chain carries TRBV4-3 and TRBJ1-5; TRBD1 is a possible D gene (6 bases). Trimming removed 0 bases at V and 2 bases at J, with 11 bases between. The germline V gene encodes CDR1 LGHNA and CDR2 YSLEER. The CDR3 runs to 16 residues. Here the CDR3 reads CASSQDSPGGNQPQHF. The CDR3 bases are TGCGCCAGCAGCCAAGACAGCCCAGGGGGCAATCAGCCCCAGCATTTT.

This chain connects TRBV7-2 to TRBJ1-5; D ambiguous. Trimming removed 8 bases at V and 4 bases at J, with 12 bases between. The CDR3 spans 13 residues. Germline CDR1 SGHTA, CDR2 FQGNSA. The CDR3 bases are TGTGCCAGCGGGGTGGGAGGAAATCAGCCCCAGCATTTT. Protein: CASGVGGNQPQHF.

This clonotype was found a few times. This chain connects TRBV11-2 to TRBJ1-2; 8 bases are a match to TRBD1. CDR3 length: 15 amino acids. Germline CDR1 is SGHAT and CDR2 is FQNNGV. V lost 0 bases and J lost 7; bases outside the gene matches: 7. The chain's CDR3 is CASSLDPGGWVGYTF. As DNA, the CDR3 is TGTGCCAGCAGCTTAGATCCAGGGGGCTGGGTTGGCTACACCTTC.

The chain recombines TRBV29-1 with TRBJ1-2; the match to TRBD1 covers 10 bases. Trimming took 2 bases from V and 8 from J; bases not matched to a gene: 8. CDR3 size: 14 residues. The V gene's germline CDR1 is SQVTM and CDR2 ANQGSEA. The CDR3 loop is CSVEPTGTGAGYTF. The CDR3 DNA follows: TGCAGCGTTGAACCGACCGGGACAGGGGCAGGCTACACCTTC.

V usage is TRBV7-9 and J usage is TRBJ2-1; 7 nucleotides match TRBD2. Germline CDR1 and CDR2: SEHNR and FQNEAQ (reference sequence). Trimming cost V 8 bases and J 9 bases; bases outside gene matches: 7. CDR3 length equals 12 residues. CDR3 bases: TGTGCCAGCCCCCTGGGGGGGAGTGAGCAGTTCTTC. Translated: CASPLGGSEQFF.

This chain connects TRBV27 to TRBJ2-1; D is possibly TRBD2 (6 bases). This CDR3 comprises 17 residues. V was clipped by 8 bases and J by 0 bases, with 20 bases between them. Germline lookup yields CDR1 MNHEY and CDR2 SMNVEV (reference sequence). In DNA, the CDR3 is TGTGCCAGCTCCCAGGCGGGGCGGGGTCGCTCCTACAATGAGCAGTTCTTC. Protein product: CASSQAGRGRSYNEQFF.

This clonotype was detected only a few times. This chain connects TRBV7-9 to TRBJ1-2; D is possibly TRBD1 (6 bases). Germline CDR1 reads SEHNR; CDR2 reads FQNEAQ (reference sequence). Trimming removed 4 bases from V and 4 bases from J, with 10 bases in between. The CDR3 contains 13 residues. The CDR3 sequence is CASSWGAGYGYTF. In DNA, the CDR3 is TGTGCCAGCAGCTGGGGGGCGGGCTATGGCTACACCTTC.

This clonotype was found a few times. The V call is TRBV4-1, the J call TRBJ1-2; D is ambiguous. V was cut by 2 bases and J by 4 bases, with 14 bases left in between. Germline V CDR1 and CDR2: MGHRA, YSYEKL. CDR3 length: 15 amino acids. The CDR3 region has the DNA TGCGCCAGCAGCCAACCCGGAGTGGCTCCCTATGGCTACACCTTC. Protein sequence: CASSQPGVAPYGYTF.

In its sample, this clonotype was seen a few times. The chain links TRBV2 to TRBJ2-2; TRBD2 aligns across 8 bases. The CDR3 runs to 16 residues. The V gene end was trimmed by 2 bases and the J gene end by 4 bases; junction bases not matched to a gene: 6. The germline gives CDR1 SNHLY, CDR2 FYNNEI. Here the CDR3 reads CASSESRTSFTGELFF. CDR3 sequence (DNA): TGTGCCAGCAGTGAAAGCCGGACTAGCTTCACCGGGGAGCTGTTTTTT.

The J gene is TRBJ2-7, the V gene TRBV20-1, with TRBD1 matching over 10 bases. The CDR3 extends over 15 amino acids. CDR1 is DFQATT and CDR2 is SNEGSKA in the germline V gene (reference sequence). J lost 1 base, V lost 6 bases, and 9 bases had no gene match. The CDR3 sequence: CSASDGDRGSYEQYF. DNA for the CDR3: TGCAGTGCCTCTGACGGGGACAGGGGATCCTACGAGCAGTACTTC.

CDR3: CASSLLASYNEQFF. CDR3 coding DNA: TGTGCCAGCAGCTTGCTAGCGAGCTACAATGAGCAGTTCTTC. The chain is built from TRBV7-8 and TRBJ2-1; perhaps TRBD2 as D (6 bases). Germline V gene sequence: CDR1 SGHVS, CDR2 FQNEAQ. Trimming left V 3 bases short and J 3 bases short, with 9 bases between. The CDR3 contains 14 residues.

This clonotype was observed a few times. The rearrangement joins TRBV4-2 to TRBJ2-2; D remains unclear. CDR3 length: 14 residues. V was trimmed by 1 base and J by 7 bases, leaving 10 bases between them. CDR1 and CDR2 (germline): LGHNA, YNFKEQ. The CDR3 loop is CASSQGLFIGELFF. CDR3 sequence (DNA): TGTGCCAGCAGCCAAGGCTTATTTATCGGGGAGCTGTTTTTT.

This clonotype has a handful of counts. V gene TRBV4-3 combines with J gene TRBJ1-6; D perhaps matches TRBD1 (6 bases). The germline V and J ends were trimmed by 2 bases and 0 bases, with 17 bases remaining between them. Germline V gives CDR1 LGHNA, CDR2 YSLEER. CDR3 length: 19 amino acids. The CDR3 coding sequence is TGCGCCAGCAGCCAACACTACTACAGGGAAAGCTCCTATAATTCACCCCTCCACTTT. As protein: CASSQHYYRESSYNSPLHF.

This clonotype showed up just a few times. V usage is TRBV19 and J usage is TRBJ2-7; D perhaps matches TRBD1 (6 bases). CDR1 is LNHDA and CDR2 is SQIVND in the germline V gene (reference sequence). V was shortened by 3 bases and J by 4 bases, with 10 bases between the two germline ends. CDR3 length: 13 residues. The CDR3 loop is CASSMGAVYEQYF. The CDR3, as DNA: TGTGCCAGTAGTATGGGGGCGGTGTACGAGCAGTACTTC.

V gene TRBV7-2 combines with J gene TRBJ2-7; 7 bases line up with TRBD1. V trimming: 5 bases; J trimming: 0 bases; junction bases outside the gene matches: 10. CDR1 and CDR2 from the germline V gene are SGHTA and FQGNSA. The CDR3 loop spans 16 amino acids. CDR3 loop: CASSTPDRLDSYEQYF. The CDR3 DNA sequence: TGTGCCAGCAGCACTCCGGACAGGTTGGACTCCTACGAGCAGTACTTC.

The gene calls are TRBV12-3 or TRBV12-4 and TRBJ1-5; D remains unclear. V shed 7 bases and J shed 1 base, with 8 bases lying between them. The CDR3 runs to 13 residues. CDR3 amino acids: CASTLSSNQPQHF. The CDR3, as DNA: TGTGCCAGCACTCTCTCCAGCAATCAGCCCCAGCATTTT.

This clonotype has just a few counts. In DNA form, the CDR3 reads TGTGCCAGCAGCTTCCTGTCGCGCGGGGTCCGCACAGATACGCAGTATTTT. It translates to CASSFLSRGVRTDTQYF. The genes are TRBV6-6 and TRBJ2-3; weak D call: TRBD2 (6 bases). The CDR3 extends over 17 amino acids. The germline V gene encodes CDR1 MNHNY and CDR2 SVGAGI (reference sequence). V lost 6 bases and J 1 base, leaving 20 bases between the germline ends.

The V and J genes are TRBV2 and TRBJ1-1; D gene ambiguous. Trimming removed 5 bases at V and 0 bases at J, with 4 bases between. The CDR3 extends over 12 amino acids. Germline V lookup: CDR1 SNHLY, CDR2 FYNNEI. The CDR3 spells CASSHMNTEAFF. Written as DNA, the CDR3 is TGTGCCAGCAGTCACATGAACACTGAAGCTTTCTTT.

This clonotype was seen many times. The chain couples TRBV7-8 to TRBJ2-3; D call uncertain. CDR3 size: 16 residues. Trimming took off 5 bases at V and 0 bases at J, with 15 bases between the two ends. The germline gives CDR1 SGHVS, CDR2 FQNEAQ. This CDR3 reads CASSALEGISTDTQYF. As DNA, the CDR3 is TGTGCCAGCAGCGCATTAGAAGGGATTAGCACAGATACGCAGTATTTT.

The J gene is TRBJ2-2, the V gene TRBV6-5; 7 bases match TRBD1. Germline V gene sequence: CDR1 MNHEY, CDR2 SVGAGI. The CDR3 extends over 14 amino acids. V lost 8 bases, J lost 0 bases, and 3 bases stayed unmatched. CDR3 amino acids: CASRDSSNTGELFF. The CDR3 region has the DNA TGTGCCAGCCGGGACAGCTCGAACACCGGGGAGCTGTTTTTT.

This clonotype was seen more than once but under ten times. V gene TRBV12-3 or TRBV12-4 combines with J gene TRBJ1-2; D gene unclear. Deletions cut 6 bases from V and 2 bases from J, with 13 bases between. This CDR3 is 14 amino acids long. The CDR3 loop reads CASSQGQPNYGYTF. For the CDR3, the DNA is TGTGCCAGCAGCCAAGGCCAGCCCAACTATGGCTACACCTTC.

The V gene is TRBV7-3, the J gene TRBJ2-5; D may be TRBD2 (6 bases). The CDR3 covers 16 residues. Germline loops: CDR1 SGHTA, CDR2 FQGTGA. V was clipped by 1 base and J by 2 bases, with 14 bases between them. This chain's CDR3 is CASSLNLGGPQETQYF. Written as DNA, the CDR3 is TGTGCCAGCAGCTTAAACTTGGGGGGACCGCAAGAGACCCAGTACTTC.

This clonotype occurred a few times. This chain connects TRBV3-1 to TRBJ2-3, with D possibly being TRBD2 (6 bases). Germline CDR1 is LGHDT and CDR2 is YNNKEL (reference sequence). The length of the CDR3 is 16 residues. Trimming pared 0 bases from V and 3 bases from J, leaving 13 bases between. The CDR3 region is CASSQESEGSTDTQYF. For the CDR3, the DNA is TGTGCCAGCAGCCAAGAGTCGGAGGGATCTACAGATACGCAGTATTTT.